Listed below are T cell receptor beta chains from one sample, sequenced in a study of T cells in Graves' hyperthyroidism and ophthalmopathy. One entry per CDR3 protein, called by TCRdb with MiXCR from the multiplex PCR reads. Here the sample spans a few hundred thousand distinct CDR3 sequences, just under 15% being singletons. Source material: blood. The source is a woman aged 25 to 39 with Graves' hyperthyroidism. Each CDR3 is given with its conserved first and last residue. D genes are given only for firm matches. Where a row states a size, it is once, few, many or the class of an expanded clone; other rows omit it.

j_call: TRBJ2-5; v_call: TRBV6-1; d_call: TRBD2; clone_size: many; cdr3_aa: CASSFIAGGETQYF; cdr3_nt: TGTGCCAGCAGTTTCATAGCGGGAGGGGAGACCCAGTACTTC
j_call: TRBJ2-1; v_call: TRBV12-3/TRBV12-4; d_call: -; clone_size: many; cdr3_aa: CASSLDRSGDNEQFF; cdr3_nt: TGTGCCAGCAGTCTCGACAGGTCAGGGGACAATGAGCAGTTCTTC
j_call: TRBJ1-1; v_call: TRBV3-1; d_call: TRBD1; clone_size: -; cdr3_aa: CASSPRGGRVTEAFF; cdr3_nt: TGTGCCAGCAGCCCCCGAGGGGGCAGGGTCACTGAAGCTTTCTTT
j_call: TRBJ1-1; v_call: TRBV6-2/TRBV6-3; d_call: -; clone_size: -; cdr3_aa: CASSRQETTEAFF; cdr3_nt: TGTGCCAGCAGTAGACAGGAGACCACTGAAGCTTTCTTT
j_call: TRBJ2-1; v_call: TRBV18; d_call: TRBD2; clone_size: -; cdr3_aa: CASSPYSGVGNEQFF; cdr3_nt: TGTGCCAGCTCACCGTATAGCGGGGTGGGGAATGAGCAGTTCTTC
j_call: TRBJ2-5; v_call: TRBV24-1; d_call: TRBD2; clone_size: -; cdr3_aa: CATSDPSLSGSGETQYF; cdr3_nt: TGTGCCACCAGTGACCCTTCTCTTAGCGGGAGCGGGGAGACCCAGTACTTC
j_call: TRBJ2-3; v_call: TRBV28; d_call: -; clone_size: many; cdr3_aa: CASSPPSARTQYF; cdr3_nt: TGTGCCAGCAGCCCCCCATCCGCGCGCACGCAGTATTTT
j_call: TRBJ2-2; v_call: TRBV20-1; d_call: -; clone_size: many; cdr3_aa: CSARDGSGDTGELFF; cdr3_nt: TGCAGTGCTAGAGATGGGTCAGGGGACACCGGGGAGCTGTTTTTT
j_call: TRBJ1-1; v_call: TRBV29-1; d_call: -; clone_size: -; cdr3_aa: CSVRGGGTEAFF; cdr3_nt: TGCAGCGTTCGGGGGGGTGGGACTGAAGCTTTCTTT
j_call: TRBJ2-2; v_call: TRBV3-1; d_call: -; clone_size: -; cdr3_aa: CATASASNTGELFF; cdr3_nt: TGTGCCACTGCTAGCGCTTCGAACACCGGGGAGCTGTTTTTT
j_call: TRBJ2-2; v_call: TRBV6-5; d_call: -; clone_size: few; cdr3_aa: CASSSLAVSGELFF; cdr3_nt: TGTGCCAGCAGTTCACTAGCAGTATCCGGGGAGCTGTTTTTT
j_call: TRBJ2-7; v_call: TRBV19; d_call: TRBD1; clone_size: -; cdr3_aa: CASSQLQGAFDEQYF; cdr3_nt: TGTGCCAGTAGTCAACTACAGGGGGCTTTCGACGAGCAGTACTTC
j_call: TRBJ2-1; v_call: TRBV28; d_call: TRBD2; clone_size: many; cdr3_aa: CASSSSGRGNNEQFF; cdr3_nt: TGTGCCAGCAGTTCTAGCGGGAGGGGCAACAATGAGCAGTTCTTC
j_call: TRBJ2-1; v_call: TRBV5-5; d_call: -; clone_size: -; cdr3_aa: CASSLWGDSRDEQFF; cdr3_nt: TGTGCCAGCAGCTTGTGGGGGGATTCAAGGGATGAGCAGTTCTTC
j_call: TRBJ1-2; v_call: TRBV15; d_call: TRBD1; clone_size: -; cdr3_aa: CATSRGGTVHGYTF; cdr3_nt: TGTGCCACCAGCAGAGGCGGGACAGTCCATGGCTACACCTTC
j_call: TRBJ2-7; v_call: TRBV2; d_call: -; clone_size: many; cdr3_aa: CASSIGPIYEQYF; cdr3_nt: TGTGCCAGCAGTATCGGGCCAATCTACGAGCAGTACTTC
j_call: TRBJ1-5; v_call: TRBV4-1; d_call: TRBD1; clone_size: few; cdr3_aa: CASSQAGQGLNQPQHF; cdr3_nt: TGCGCCAGCAGCCAAGCCGGACAGGGATTGAATCAGCCCCAGCATTTT
j_call: TRBJ1-6; v_call: TRBV11-1; d_call: -; clone_size: few; cdr3_aa: CASSAPPEGENSPLHF; cdr3_nt: TGTGCCAGCAGCGCCCCTCCGGAAGGGGAAAATTCACCCCTCCACTTT
j_call: TRBJ1-1; v_call: TRBV27; d_call: TRBD1; clone_size: many; cdr3_aa: CASSKVRDRGTEAFF; cdr3_nt: TGTGCCAGCAGTAAGGTCCGGGACAGGGGCACTGAAGCTTTCTTT
j_call: TRBJ1-5; v_call: TRBV5-8; d_call: TRBD1; clone_size: -; cdr3_aa: CASSPPAGTGALLNQPQHF; cdr3_nt: TGTGCCAGCAGCCCACCGGCTGGGACAGGGGCACTTCTGAATCAGCCCCAGCATTTT
j_call: TRBJ2-7; v_call: TRBV14; d_call: -; clone_size: -; cdr3_aa: CASSQKPADKSYEQYF; cdr3_nt: TGTGCCAGCAGCCAAAAACCCGCGGACAAGAGCTACGAGCAGTACTTC
j_call: TRBJ2-5; v_call: TRBV11-2; d_call: TRBD1; clone_size: -; cdr3_aa: CASSTNTGGRETQYF; cdr3_nt: TGTGCCAGCAGCACCAACACAGGGGGCCGGGAGACCCAGTACTTC
j_call: TRBJ2-5; v_call: TRBV27; d_call: TRBD1; clone_size: many; cdr3_aa: CASSLSPGTGQETQYF; cdr3_nt: TGTGCCAGCAGTTTGTCCCCCGGGACAGGGCAAGAGACCCAGTACTTC
j_call: TRBJ2-1; v_call: TRBV20-1; d_call: -; clone_size: few; cdr3_aa: CSASRPETDSGEQFF; cdr3_nt: TGCAGTGCTAGTCGTCCCGAGACTGACTCGGGTGAGCAGTTCTTC
j_call: TRBJ2-3; v_call: TRBV24-1; d_call: TRBD2; clone_size: many; cdr3_aa: CATSDPTPTSGRAPPDTQYF; cdr3_nt: TGTGCCACCAGTGACCCGACCCCAACTAGCGGGAGGGCCCCCCCAGATACGCAGTATTTT
j_call: TRBJ1-2; v_call: TRBV6-2/TRBV6-3; d_call: -; clone_size: few; cdr3_aa: CASGDTGRFYDYTF; cdr3_nt: TGTGCCAGCGGGGATACGGGTCGCTTCTATGACTACACCTTC
j_call: TRBJ1-1; v_call: TRBV29-1; d_call: TRBD1; clone_size: few; cdr3_aa: CSVGDSIRAFF; cdr3_nt: TGCAGCGTTGGGGACAGCATTAGGGCTTTCTTT
j_call: TRBJ2-7; v_call: TRBV3-1; d_call: -; clone_size: many; cdr3_aa: CASSTTADVYEQYF; cdr3_nt: TGTGCCAGCAGCACTACCGCGGACGTCTACGAGCAGTACTTC
j_call: TRBJ2-1; v_call: TRBV4-2; d_call: -; clone_size: many; cdr3_aa: CASSQEPGAAYNEQFF; cdr3_nt: TGTGCCAGCAGCCAAGAGCCAGGGGCCGCCTACAATGAGCAGTTCTTC
j_call: TRBJ2-3; v_call: TRBV9; d_call: TRBD2; clone_size: -; cdr3_aa: CASSVTSGASDTQYF; cdr3_nt: TGTGCCAGCAGCGTAACTAGCGGGGCCTCAGATACGCAGTATTTT
j_call: TRBJ1-1; v_call: TRBV28; d_call: -; clone_size: -; cdr3_aa: CASKSTNTEAFF; cdr3_nt: TGTGCCAGCAAGAGTACGAACACTGAAGCTTTCTTT
j_call: TRBJ2-1; v_call: TRBV15; d_call: TRBD2; clone_size: -; cdr3_aa: CATSSILAGARGEQFF; cdr3_nt: TGTGCCACCAGCAGCATTTTAGCGGGAGCCAGGGGTGAGCAGTTCTTC
j_call: TRBJ2-7; v_call: TRBV19; d_call: TRBD2; clone_size: -; cdr3_aa: CASSSPPSGSLYEQYF; cdr3_nt: TGTGCCAGTAGTAGCCCTCCGAGCGGGAGTCTCTACGAGCAGTACTTC
j_call: TRBJ2-5; v_call: TRBV2; d_call: TRBD2; clone_size: many; cdr3_aa: CASTPLPGGQETQYF; cdr3_nt: TGTGCCAGCACACCCCTCCCGGGGGGCCAAGAGACCCAGTACTTC
j_call: TRBJ2-3; v_call: TRBV5-1; d_call: TRBD2; clone_size: -; cdr3_aa: CASKTGLAGWGDTQYF; cdr3_nt: TGCGCCAGCAAAACCGGATTAGCGGGGTGGGGAGATACGCAGTATTTT
j_call: TRBJ2-3; v_call: TRBV7-9; d_call: -; clone_size: few; cdr3_aa: CASSADGASTDTQYF; cdr3_nt: TGTGCCAGCAGCGCAGACGGAGCTAGCACAGATACGCAGTATTTT
j_call: TRBJ2-3; v_call: TRBV29-1; d_call: -; clone_size: -; cdr3_aa: CSVEGSSGYTDTQYF; cdr3_nt: TGCAGCGTTGAAGGAAGTAGCGGATACACAGATACGCAGTATTTT
j_call: TRBJ1-1; v_call: TRBV6-5; d_call: -; clone_size: many; cdr3_aa: CASSYGAGDTEAFF; cdr3_nt: TGTGCCAGCAGTTACGGGGCTGGGGACACTGAAGCTTTCTTT
j_call: TRBJ2-1; v_call: TRBV19; d_call: -; clone_size: -; cdr3_aa: CASSIAGYNEQFF; cdr3_nt: TGTGCCAGTAGTATAGCGGGGTACAATGAGCAGTTCTTC
j_call: TRBJ2-1; v_call: TRBV18; d_call: TRBD2; clone_size: many; cdr3_aa: CASSPSTSGANNEQFF; cdr3_nt: TGTGCCAGCTCACCGTCGACTAGCGGGGCAAACAATGAGCAGTTCTTC
j_call: TRBJ2-1; v_call: TRBV6-1; d_call: TRBD2; clone_size: many; cdr3_aa: CASSEIRRLATNEQFF; cdr3_nt: TGTGCCAGCAGTGAGATACGTCGACTAGCAACAAATGAGCAGTTCTTC
j_call: TRBJ2-3; v_call: TRBV18; d_call: -; clone_size: many; cdr3_aa: CASSPAGRGTDTQYF; cdr3_nt: TGTGCCAGCTCCCCCGCAGGGAGAGGCACAGATACGCAGTATTTT
j_call: TRBJ2-7; v_call: TRBV7-2; d_call: -; clone_size: many; cdr3_aa: CASSLVAGIQNEQYF; cdr3_nt: TGTGCCAGCAGCTTAGTGGCAGGGATTCAAAACGAGCAGTACTTC